These 5 T cell receptor beta chains were sequenced from one sample in a study of metastatic and nonmetastatic thyroid tumors. With MiXCR, TCRdb reprocessed the PCR reads. The sample consists of about 70,000 clones, less than 20% of them appearing once. Thyroid surgery was preceded by no treatment in any patient. Sequenced material: blood. Receptors originate from a female donor with papillary thyroid cancer or a benign thyroid nodule (not recorded which). Some clones in this sample may be carry-over from other donors' samples.

This clone was observed many times. The V gene is TRBV6-4, the J gene TRBJ1-4; D unresolved. The germline V gene has CDR1 MRHNA and CDR2 SNTAGT. CDR3 size: 12 residues. CDR3 residues: CALRNRNEKLFF. The CDR3 bases are TGTGCACTCAGGAACCGAAATGAAAAACTGTTTTTT.

This clone was counted many times. The chain couples TRBV9 to TRBJ1-6; tentative D call: TRBD1 (6 bases). This CDR3 has 14 amino acids. CDR1 and CDR2 (germline): SGDLS, YYNGEE. V was clipped by 1 base and J by 5 bases, with 7 bases between them. The CDR3 is CASSVNRDNSPLHF. CDR3 sequence (DNA): TGTGCCAGCAGCGTAAACAGGGATAATTCACCCCTCCACTTT.

This clone was detected only once. The chain employs TRBV12-3 or TRBV12-4 and TRBJ2-1; D is undetermined. This CDR3 is 16 amino acids long. Trimming pared 5 bases from V and 4 bases from J, leaving 18 bases between. The CDR3 loop reads CASSPSVVAAYNEQFF. The CDR3 nucleotides read TGTGCCAGCAGTCCCTCTGTGGTGGCTGCATACAATGAGCAGTTCTTC.

This clone was observed once. The J gene is TRBJ1-2, the V gene TRBV3-1; D is perhaps TRBD1 (6 bases). The CDR3 is 16 residues long. CDR1 is LGHDT, CDR2 YNNKEL, per germline (reference sequence). V was cut by 7 bases and J by 3 bases, with 21 bases left in between. Here the CDR3 reads CASTKEDTGGDYGYTF. Written as DNA, the CDR3 is TGTGCCAGCACAAAAGAGGACACCGGGGGCGACTATGGCTACACCTTC.

This clone came up many times. This chain uses TRBV9 with TRBJ2-7; TRBD1 might be the D (6 bases). Trimming shortened V by 4 bases and J by 3 bases, and 14 bases separated the two germline ends. Germline-derived CDR1 and CDR2 are SGDLS and YYNGEE. The CDR3 consists of 14 residues. CDR3 sequence (DNA): TGTGCCAGCAGCACCACAGGGTCGAACTACGAGCAGTACTTC. Amino acids: CASSTTGSNYEQYF.